This T cell receptor (beta chain) was observed in a study of T cells after yellow fever vaccination. Background on the study: Fractions with few cells were prepared using SMART-Seq v4 Ultra Low Input.

This clonotype was seen ten or more times. What it binds is not known. The CDR3 is 14 amino acids. Trimming took 6 bases from V and 0 from J, leaving 11 bases between them. From germline, CDR1 is SGHTA and CDR2 FQGNSA. Study-wide findings and caveats: Repertoires sorted by FACS could include abundant clonotypes that are contaminants from the bulk population. Peaking faster, on day 5 versus 15, the secondary response was nonetheless weaker.

Each CDR3 protein is one row after TCRdb ran MiXCR on the 5' RACE reads. The sample lists 250,000 to 400,000 distinct CDR3 sequences; 3.5% to 4.5% were seen once. V and J are TRBV7-2 and TRBJ1-1, with a tentative D call TRBD1 (5 bases). The receptor was isolated from a man aged 18 to 30 who received the YFV17D yellow fever vaccine. Source: PBMCs, taken 15 days after the yellow fever booster vaccination. CDR3 protein: CASRGGTVNTEAFF. The DNA of the CDR3 is TGTGCCAGCAGGGGTGGGACGGTGAACACTGAAGCTTTCTTT.